Listed below are T cell receptor beta chains from one sample, sequenced in a study of blood T cell repertoires in COVID-19. The protocol was immunoSEQ multiplex PCR, while the TCRdb copy is restricted to in-frame clones and leaves out a portion. The sample shows roughly 200,000 clones, about 84% of them seen only once. Sequences were obtained from PBMCs or T cells enriched from blood (not recorded which). These receptors all come from a man aged 35 to 55 with acute COVID-19. Each CDR3 is given with its conserved first and last residue. Fields, in order: D gene, clone size, V gene, J gene, CDR3 protein, CDR3 DNA. D genes are given only for firm matches. Size values are once, few and many counts, or a class for expanded clones, and some rows have none.

>-|-|TRBV2|TRBJ2-7
CASVYAPDSTVGQYF
TGTGCCAGTGTTTACGCCCCCGACAGCACGGTCGGGCAGTACTTC
>-|-|TRBV19|TRBJ1-1
CASSMNGLRGNTEAFF
TGTGCCAGTAGTATGAATGGCCTCCGCGGGAACACTGAAGCTTTCTTT
>-|once|TRBV6-2/TRBV6-3|TRBJ2-3
CASSYRNTGYDTQYF
TGTGCCAGCAGTTACCGTAACACAGGGTACGATACGCAGTATTTT
>-|-|TRBV29-1|TRBJ1-1
CSVTGLFPNTEAFF
TGCAGCGTTACAGGTCTCTTTCCGAACACTGAAGCTTTCTTT
>-|-|TRBV7-9|TRBJ1-1
CASSPEQGVRTEAFF
TGTGCCAGCAGCCCGGAACAGGGAGTGAGGACTGAAGCTTTCTTT
>-|-|TRBV21-1|TRBJ1-3
CASSKNEWERNTIYF
TGTGCCAGCAGCAAAAATGAGTGGGAGAGAAACACCATATATTTT
>-|-|TRBV29-1|TRBJ1-5
CSARREADQPQHF
TGCAGCGCCCGACGGGAGGCAGACCAGCCCCAGCATTTT
>TRBD2|-|TRBV7-7|TRBJ2-2
CASSLNSLAGGTGELFF
TGTGCTAGCAGCTTAAATTCCCTAGCGGGAGGCACCGGGGAGCTGTTTTTT
>-|few|TRBV25-1|TRBJ2-1
CASSDPRDSRTHYNEQFF
TGTGCCAGCAGTGACCCCAGGGACTCCAGAACCCACTACAATGAGCAGTTCTTC
>-|-|TRBV2|TRBJ1-4
CASSWADLNEKLFF
TGTGCCAGCAGTTGGGCAGACCTTAATGAAAAACTGTTTTTT
>-|-|TRBV4-2|TRBJ2-1
CASSDKSRVVASRRQQFF
TGTGCCAGCAGCGATAAGTCGAGAGTAGTAGCCTCACGCCGGCAGCAGTTCTTC
>TRBD2|-|TRBV18|TRBJ2-1
CASSPGTSGSLGNEQFF
TGTGCCAGCTCACCAGGGACTAGCGGGAGTTTAGGGAATGAGCAGTTCTTC
>-|-|TRBV2|TRBJ1-5
CASSEIQGNQPQHF
TGTGCCAGCAGTGAAATACAGGGAAATCAGCCCCAGCATTTT
>-|-|TRBV6-5|TRBJ2-3
CASSYMAVPPSTQYF
TGTGCCAGCAGTTACATGGCGGTCCCCCCTAGTACGCAGTATTTT
>TRBD2|-|TRBV24-1|TRBJ2-3
CATSETSGTDTQYF
TGTGCCACCAGTGAGACTAGCGGCACAGATACGCAGTATTTT
>-|few|TRBV28|TRBJ1-3
CASYRQGLSGNTIYF
TGTGCCAGCTATCGGCAGGGATTATCTGGAAACACCATATATTTT
>TRBD2|-|TRBV5-6|TRBJ2-1
CASSTDGLAAINEQFF
TGTGCCAGCAGCACGGATGGGCTAGCGGCGATCAATGAGCAGTTCTTC
>-|-|TRBV11-2|TRBJ2-1
CASSSIRQNNEQFF
TGTGCCAGCAGTTCAATACGACAGAACAATGAGCAGTTCTTC
>-|-|TRBV27|TRBJ1-1
CASSSPREWRAFF
TGTGCCAGCAGTAGCCCCCGGGAGTGGCGAGCTTTCTTT
>-|few|TRBV6-5|TRBJ1-6
CASSLLGGGDSPLHF
TGTGCCAGCAGCCTTTTAGGGGGTGGGGATTCACCCCTCCACTTT
>-|-|TRBV30|TRBJ1-1
CAWRQGITEAFF
TGTGCCTGGAGGCAGGGGATCACTGAAGCTTTCTTT
>-|once|TRBV19|TRBJ1-1
CASSFPGGGRRTEAFF
TGTGCCAGTAGCTTCCCTGGGGGGGGGCGCAGGACTGAAGCTTTCTTT
>-|-|TRBV9|TRBJ2-7
CASSRSGESAYEQYF
TGTGCCAGCAGCCGGAGTGGGGAGTCTGCCTACGAGCAGTACTTC
>-|once|TRBV7-2|TRBJ1-5
CASRSSPSQPQHF
TGTGCCAGCAGGTCATCCCCTAGCCAGCCCCAGCATTTT
>TRBD1|-|TRBV4-1|TRBJ1-6
CASSQSLRGRNNSPLHF
TGCGCCAGCAGCCAATCCCTCAGGGGGCGGAATAATTCACCCCTCCACTTT
>-|-|TRBV6-5|TRBJ2-7
CASRGGPYEQYF
TGTGCCAGCAGGGGGGGGCCCTACGAGCAGTACTTC
>-|-|TRBV6-5|TRBJ1-2
CASRAVANYGYTF
TGTGCCAGCAGGGCAGTGGCTAACTATGGCTACACCTTC
>-|-|TRBV18|TRBJ2-7
CASSLGLVSYEQYF
TGTGCCAGCTCACTGGGACTGGTCTCCTACGAGCAGTACTTC
>-|-|TRBV19|TRBJ1-2
CASSNPQVLGYGYTF
TGTGCCAGTAGTAACCCACAGGTGCTCGGCTATGGCTACACCTTC
>TRBD1|-|TRBV24-1|TRBJ1-1
CATSDIWTGLLIF
TGTGCCACCAGTGATATCTGGACAGGCCTTTTAATCTTT
>-|few|TRBV5-5|TRBJ1-1
CASSLSLLNTEAFF
TGTGCCAGCAGCTTGTCTCTATTGAACACTGAAGCTTTCTTT
>TRBD2|-|TRBV6-1|TRBJ2-3
CASSESPGGPLADTQYF
TGTGCCAGCAGTGAATCTCCGGGAGGGCCTCTCGCAGATACGCAGTATTTT
>TRBD1|-|TRBV24-1|TRBJ1-2
CATRGTGINYGYTF
TGTGCCACCAGGGGGACAGGGATCAACTATGGCTACACCTTC
>-|-|TRBV19|TRBJ1-1
CASSTLGQNTEAFF
TGTGCCAGTAGTACCCTGGGACAGAACACTGAAGCTTTCTTT
>TRBD1|-|TRBV28|TRBJ1-4
CASSYDRGGVVEKLFF
TGTGCCAGCTCCTACGACAGGGGGGGAGTGGTTGAAAAACTGTTTTTT
>-|-|TRBV7-9|TRBJ2-4
CASSFSGQKNIQYF
TGTGCCAGCAGCTTCTCCGGACAGAAAAACATTCAGTACTTC
>TRBD1|-|TRBV28|TRBJ1-4
CASSLHQGANEKLFF
TGTGCCAGCAGTTTACATCAGGGGGCTAATGAAAAACTGTTTTTT
>TRBD1|-|TRBV28|TRBJ1-6
CASRLPRDRTSNSPLHF
TGTGCCAGCAGATTACCCCGGGACAGGACATCAAATTCACCCCTCCACTTT
>-|few|TRBV5-6|TRBJ1-1
CASSFDQGGGNTEAFF
TGTGCCAGCAGCTTCGACCAGGGCGGGGGCAACACTGAAGCTTTCTTT
>-|-|TRBV15|TRBJ1-1
CATSGKQGREAFF
TGTGCCACCAGCGGAAAACAGGGCCGTGAAGCTTTCTTT
>-|-|TRBV27|TRBJ2-7
CASSPTFYYEQYF
TGTGCCAGCAGTCCCACCTTCTACTACGAGCAGTACTTC
>-|-|TRBV7-9|TRBJ2-1
CASNLVRHEQFF
TGTGCCAGCAATCTCGTGCGGCATGAGCAGTTCTTC
>TRBD1|-|TRBV19|TRBJ2-1
CASTSDRGTGGPYNEQFF
TGTGCCAGTACCTCAGACCGCGGGACAGGGGGCCCTTACAATGAGCAGTTCTTC
>-|-|TRBV12-3/TRBV12-4|TRBJ1-1
CASTRLMNTEAFF
TGTGCCAGCACTCGACTGATGAACACTGAAGCTTTCTTT
>TRBD1|few|TRBV5-6|TRBJ1-3
CASSHLDRGQFSGNTIYF
TGTGCCAGCAGCCATTTGGACAGGGGGCAATTCTCTGGAAACACCATATATTTT
>TRBD1|-|TRBV19|TRBJ2-5
CASSTGQGAETQYF
TGTGCCAGTAGTACGGGACAGGGGGCAGAGACCCAGTACTTC
>TRBD2|-|TRBV7-8|TRBJ2-3
CASSLSTSGRDTDTQYF
TGTGCCAGCAGCCTTTCGACTAGCGGGAGGGACACAGATACGCAGTATTTT
>TRBD2|few|TRBV9|TRBJ2-2
CASSEFSSSGLTGELFF
TGTGCCAGCAGCGAATTTTCTTCTAGCGGGCTCACCGGGGAGCTGTTTTTT
>-|-|TRBV6-5|TRBJ2-7
CASTRFLPYEQYF
TGTGCCAGCACCCGTTTCCTTCCCTACGAGCAGTACTTC
>-|many|TRBV6-4|TRBJ2-2
CASSDPGQHTGELFF
TGTGCCAGCAGTGACCCGGGTCAGCACACCGGGGAGCTGTTTTTT
>-|-|TRBV11-3|TRBJ1-1
CASSLYRQAGNTEAFF
TGTGCCAGCAGCTTATATCGACAGGCGGGGAACACTGAAGCTTTCTTT
>-|-|TRBV19|TRBJ2-7
CASIGGPNYEQYF
TGTGCCAGTATAGGGGGACCAAACTACGAGCAGTACTTC
>TRBD2|-|TRBV19|TRBJ2-5
CASSIGGRAETQYF
TGTGCCAGTAGTATCGGCGGGAGGGCGGAGACCCAGTACTTC
>TRBD1|-|TRBV30|TRBJ2-5
CAWEFRTGRQQETQYF
TGTGCCTGGGAATTCCGGACAGGACGACAACAAGAGACCCAGTACTTC